These T cell receptor beta chains were read from a single sample in a study of blood T cell repertoires in COVID-19. Repertoires were generated with immunoSEQ multiplex PCR, while TCRdb's copy carries only in-frame clones and drops some. The sample lists more than 85,000 clones; 70% to 90% were seen once. The sequenced material came from peripheral blood. Every receptor here comes from a woman between 45 and 65 years old with acute or convalescent COVID-19. Each CDR3 is given with its conserved first and last residue. The D gene is left open where the match is weak. Clone size appears in some rows only: once, few, many, or a class for an expanded clone.

>16|.|TRBJ1-2|.|TRBV6-5
CASSYQEQGGGYGYTF
TGTGCCAGCAGTTACCAAGAACAGGGCGGGGGCTATGGCTACACCTTC
>16|TRBD2|TRBJ2-3|once|TRBV14
CASSQVGSGNADTQYF
TGTGCCAGCAGCCAAGTCGGGAGCGGGAATGCAGATACGCAGTATTTT
>11|.|TRBJ2-1|.|TRBV10-3
CAIKGEGGQFF
TGTGCCATCAAGGGAGAAGGGGGGCAGTTCTTC
>11|.|TRBJ1-4|.|TRBV6-8
CASSSREKLFF
TGTGCCAGCAGTTCGAGGGAAAAACTGTTTTTT
>14|.|TRBJ2-7|.|TRBV19
CASSKQGGTYEQYF
TGTGCCAGTAGTAAACAGGGTGGAACCTACGAGCAGTACTTC
>12|.|TRBJ1-2|.|TRBV29-1
CSVEKANYGYTF
TGCAGCGTCGAGAAAGCTAACTATGGCTACACCTTC
>14|.|TRBJ2-2|.|TRBV11-2
CASSSTRWTGELFF
TGTGCCAGCAGCTCGACTAGATGGACCGGGGAGCTGTTTTTT
>12|.|TRBJ1-2|.|TRBV12-3/TRBV12-4
CASSWGADGYTF
TGTGCCAGCAGTTGGGGAGCGGATGGCTACACCTTC
>14|.|TRBJ1-2|.|TRBV24-1
CATSDLSRRGGYTF
TGTGCCACCAGTGATTTGAGTCGCCGGGGTGGCTACACCTTC
>13|.|TRBJ1-3|.|TRBV19
CASSSGHRNTIYF
TGTGCCAGTTCCTCGGGACACCGAAACACCATATATTTT
>18|TRBD1|TRBJ2-2|.|TRBV5-8
CASSVTGQRYINTGELFF
TGTGCCAGCAGCGTTACGGGACAGCGCTACATCAACACCGGGGAGCTGTTTTTT
>16|TRBD2|TRBJ2-1|.|TRBV7-2
CASSPPGLAGLNEQFF
TGTGCCAGCAGCCCCCCGGGGCTAGCGGGGCTCAATGAGCAGTTCTTC
>14|TRBD1|TRBJ1-1|.|TRBV16
CASSQRQGKGEAFF
TGTGCCAGCAGCCAAAGACAGGGAAAGGGTGAAGCTTTCTTT
>16|TRBD1|TRBJ1-6|.|TRBV11-3
CASSFSAGTGESPLHF
TGTGCCAGCAGCTTCTCCGCCGGGACAGGGGAATCACCCCTCCACTTT
>15|TRBD2|TRBJ2-7|.|TRBV5-1
CASSRTSGRWDEQYF
TGCGCCAGCAGCCGGACTAGCGGGAGATGGGATGAGCAGTACTTC
>16|TRBD2|TRBJ2-7|.|TRBV28
CASSLTGLARNYEQYF
TGTGCCAGCAGCTTAACGGGACTAGCGAGAAACTACGAGCAGTACTTC
>17|.|TRBJ1-4|.|TRBV27
CASSLSFRPGANEKLFF
TGTGCCAGCAGTTTAAGCTTTCGGCCAGGGGCAAATGAAAAACTGTTTTTT